This record looks at one TCR beta chain sequence and its context. The sample belongs to a study of cytomegalovirus exposure and HLA in healthy donors. From germline, CDR1 is KGHSH and CDR2 LQKENI. V shed 2 bases and J 8 bases; nucleotides not matched to a gene: 13. There are 17 residues in the CDR3. The PCR made use of 60 Vbeta and 13 Jbeta primers. Assay used: immunoSEQ multiplex PCR; TCRdb lists only in-frame clones, some missing. The sample lists about 200,000 clones; roughly 80% were seen once. This sequence joins TRBV18 and TRBJ1-4, with 8 bases aligning to TRBD1. Source material: PBMCs. This sequence originates from a woman in her twenties or thirties in good health and CMV-seronegative. The CDR3 region has the DNA TGTGCCAGCTCACCAATGGACAGGGAGGCTTGGAGAGAAAAACTGTTTTTT. This translates into CASSPMDREAWREKLFF.